One and the same sample provided the 18 T cell receptor beta chains below, sequenced in a study of blood T cell repertoires in COVID-19. The assay was immunoSEQ multiplex PCR, and TCRdb's table has in-frame clones only and misses some. The sample shows about 270,000 clones, approximately 82% of them seen only once. The sequenced sample was peripheral blood. All receptors come from a young woman with acute or convalescent COVID-19.

This chain connects TRBV18 to TRBJ2-7; weak D call: TRBD1 (6 bases). Per the germline V gene, CDR1 is KGHSH and CDR2 is LQKENI. Trimming left V 3 bases short and J 0 bases short, with 9 bases between. The CDR3 has 14 amino acids. The CDR3 DNA is TGTGCCAGCTCACCGCAGGGGAACTCCTACGAGCAGTACTTC. It is translated as CASSPQGNSYEQYF.

The V gene is TRBV7-3, the J gene TRBJ2-1, with TRBD2 identical over 7 bases. The germline gives CDR1 SGHTA, CDR2 FQGTGA. Trimming took 5 bases from V and 0 from J; bases not matched to a gene: 4. The CDR3 is made up of 15 amino acids. The CDR3 loop is CASSASGASYNEQFF. The CDR3 coding sequence is TGTGCCAGCAGCGCCAGCGGGGCCTCCTACAATGAGCAGTTCTTC.

This rearrangement joins TRBV6-2 or TRBV6-3 to TRBJ2-2; 9 bases align to TRBD2. The V gene end was trimmed by 0 bases and the J gene end by 6 bases; junction bases not matched to a gene: 5. Germline V gene lookup returns CDR1 MNHEY and CDR2 SVGEGT. This CDR3 contains 16 residues. CDR3 sequence: CASSYSASGVAGELFF. CDR3 in DNA: TGTGCCAGCAGTTACTCGGCTAGCGGGGTCGCCGGGGAGCTGTTTTTT.

CDR3 sequence: CASRGEQGVYEQYF. The CDR3 DNA reads TGTGCCAGCAGAGGGGAACAGGGGGTCTACGAGCAGTACTTC. The J gene is TRBJ2-7, the V gene TRBV6-5, with TRBD1 identical over 8 bases. Germline CDR1 is MNHEY and CDR2 is SVGAGI. V dropped 6 bases and J dropped 3; count of bases not matched to a gene: 7. This CDR3 is built from 14 residues.

As regards this clone: The sample has other DNA sequences that encode this CDR3 too. The rearrangement joins TRBV6-5 to TRBJ1-2, with TRBD1 matching over 11 bases. Per germline, CDR1 MNHEY and CDR2 SVGAGI. V lost 2 bases and J lost 7; bases outside the gene matches: 3. The CDR3 spans 14 residues. CDR3 sequence reads: CASSYTGQGAGYTF. The CDR3 DNA reads as TGTGCCAGCAGTTACACCGGACAGGGGGCTGGCTACACCTTC.

V is TRBV9 and J is TRBJ1-4; a possible D gene is TRBD1 (5 bases). Trimming took 1 base from V and 4 from J, leaving 11 bases between them. Germline CDR1 SGDLS, CDR2 YYNGEE. The CDR3 spans 15 residues. In DNA, the CDR3 is TGTGCCAGCAGCGTATCAACAGGCGTTAATGAAAAACTGTTTTTT. Translation gives CASSVSTGVNEKLFF. Full variable domain (missing parts from reference TRBV9 and TRBJ1-4): DSGVTQTPKHLITATGQRVTLRCSPRSGDLSVYWYQQSLDQGLQFLIQYYNGEERAKGNILERFSAQQFPDLHSELNLSSLELGDSALYFCASSVSTGVNEKLFFGSGTQLSVL.

V usage is TRBV30 and J usage is TRBJ2-7, with 7 nucleotides matching TRBD2. The CDR3 totals 15 residues. Germline trimming cut 5 bases from V and 2 bases from J; bases unmatched to any gene: 12. Germline CDR1 and CDR2: GTSNPN and SVGIG (reference sequence). Here the CDR3 reads CAWGDWPAGTYEQYF. The CDR3 nucleotides read TGTGCCTGGGGTGACTGGCCAGCGGGGACCTACGAGCAGTACTTC.

The chain joins TRBV19 to TRBJ1-6, with D uncertain. Trimming took 8 bases from V and 0 from J, leaving 11 bases between them. Germline CDR1 and CDR2: LNHDA and SQIVND (reference sequence). The CDR3 contains 15 residues. For the CDR3, the DNA is TGTGCCAGTTGGTCGGGGAGCTCCTATAATTCACCCCTCCACTTT. The encoded protein is CASWSGSSYNSPLHF.

Only one count was recorded for this clone. This CDR3 is CASSPGQGIRGANVLTF. The CDR3 nucleotides read TGCGCCAGCAGTCCGGGACAGGGGATTCGTGGGGCCAACGTCCTGACTTTC. V is TRBV10-1 and J is TRBJ2-6; the match to TRBD1 covers 10 bases. This CDR3 is 17 amino acids long. Germline V gives CDR1 WNHNN, CDR2 SYGVQD (reference sequence). Trimming removed 5 bases from V and 3 bases from J; junction bases left unmatched: 7.

This clone has only one observation. The J gene is TRBJ2-7, the V gene TRBV28; the match to TRBD1 covers 9 bases. The CDR3 loop spans 14 amino acids. The junction had 3 bases not matched to a gene; V was cut back by 3 bases and J by 3 bases. Germline CDR1 MDHEN, CDR2 SYDVKM. CDR3 sequence reads: CASSLSDRGYEQYF. The CDR3 region has the DNA TGTGCCAGCAGTTTGTCGGACAGGGGCTACGAGCAGTACTTC.

This rearrangement joins TRBV7-2 to TRBJ2-2; 12 bases map to TRBD2. Per the germline V gene, CDR1 is SGHTA and CDR2 is FQGNSA. The ends lost 3 bases at V and 6 bases at J; junction bases unmatched: 14. This CDR3 region has 19 residues. CDR3 DNA sequence: TGTGCCAGCAGCTTCCAGGGGCCTAGCGGGAGGGTCTTCGCCGGGGAGCTGTTTTTT. Protein: CASSFQGPSGRVFAGELFF. The variable domain in full, with the rest retrieved from reference TRBV7-2 and TRBJ2-2, is GAGVSQSPSNKVTEKGKDVELRCDPISGHTALYWYRQSLGQGLEFLIYFQGNSAPDKSGLPSDRFSAERTGGSVSTLTIQRTQQEDSAVYLCASSFQGPSGRVFAGELFFGEGSRLTVL.

The DNA for the CDR3 is TGTGCCAGTAGCTCACTAGCGGGAGGCAAAGAGACCCAGTACTTC. This gives the protein CASSSLAGGKETQYF. V is TRBV19 and J is TRBJ2-5, with 12 bases aligning to TRBD2. Trimming took 6 bases from V and 3 from J; bases not matched to a gene: 5. This CDR3 has 15 residues. Germline CDR1 is LNHDA and CDR2 is SQIVND (reference sequence).

The CDR3 protein is CATSDSGGLNTEAFF. The CDR3 region has the DNA TGTGCCACCAGTGATTCAGGGGGCCTGAACACTGAAGCTTTCTTT. The chain recombines TRBV24-1 with TRBJ1-1, with 8 nucleotides matching TRBD1. Trimming removed 2 bases from V and 0 bases from J; junction bases left unmatched: 1. The CDR3 spans 15 residues. The germline V gene encodes CDR1 KGHDR and CDR2 SFDVKD.

There are a few counts of this clone. The V gene is TRBV10-2, the J gene TRBJ1-2, with 7 bases fitting TRBD1. J gave up 7 bases and V 0 bases, and 11 bases lay outside the gene matches. Germline V gives CDR1 WSHSY, CDR2 SAAADI. The CDR3 is 16 amino acids. In DNA, the CDR3 is TGCGCCAGCAGTGAGTCTGAAAGGGGGCGCTGGAGTGGCTACACCTTC. As protein: CASSESERGRWSGYTF.

V gene TRBV6-6 combines with J gene TRBJ1-2, with a tentative D call TRBD1 (6 bases). V lost 7 bases to trimming and J lost 4 bases, with 19 bases between them. Germline loops: CDR1 MNHNY, CDR2 SVGAGI (reference sequence). The CDR3 spans 15 residues. DNA of the CDR3: TGTGCCAGCACACAGGGAGGGGTTGGCGGCTATGGCTACACCTTC. This gives the protein CASTQGGVGGYGYTF.

The genes are TRBV5-1 and TRBJ2-1; 13 bases line up with TRBD2. This CDR3 has 19 residues. CDR1 SGHRS and CDR2 YFSETQ come from the germline V gene. Trimming at V came to 0 bases and at J to 0 bases, leaving 6 bases not matched to a gene. CDR3: CASSLAVGLAGPSYNEQFF. Written as DNA, the CDR3 is TGCGCCAGCAGCTTGGCTGTGGGACTAGCGGGACCCTCCTACAATGAGCAGTTCTTC.

V gene TRBV27 combines with J gene TRBJ1-3, with 8 bases lining up with TRBD1. The germline gives CDR1 MNHEY, CDR2 SMNVEV (reference sequence). The length of the CDR3 is 19 residues. V was pared by 4 bases and J by 1 base, with 15 bases of the junction left unmatched. Here the CDR3 DNA reads TGTGCCAGCAGTTCGCTATCCGCACAGGGGGTAGAATCTGGAAACACCATATATTTT. This translates into CASSSLSAQGVESGNTIYF.

The chain has TRBV10-3 and TRBJ2-2; possible D gene TRBD2, 5 bases. The CDR3 has 14 residues. In germline, CDR1 is ENHRY, CDR2 SYGVKD. V lost 2 bases and J 5 bases, leaving 9 bases between the germline ends. In DNA, the CDR3 is TGTGCCATCAGTGAGGTTGTAGCGACCGGGGAGCTGTTTTTT. Translation: CAISEVVATGELFF.